The 12 T cell receptor beta chains given below trace back to one sample, sequenced in a study of T-cell reconstitution after alpha-beta-depleted transplantation in children. TCRbeta library preparation incorporated unique molecular identifiers. Each CDR3 protein gets one entry after TCRdb re-called the PCR reads with MiXCR. Of 530,000 or so distinct CDR3 sequences in the sample, approximately 30% were seen once. This specimen consisted of PBMCs, obtained before TCRalphabeta/CD19-depleted stem cell transplant. All receptors derive from a boy less than two years old with Wiskott-Aldrich syndrome, due to receive a stem cell transplant.

The rearrangement links TRBV10-2 to TRBJ2-7; TRBD2 agrees at 12 bases. CDR3 length: 19 amino acids. Germline-derived CDR1 and CDR2 are WSHSY and SAAADI. The V and J ends lost 3 bases and 4 bases, in that order; junction bases with no gene match: 16. CDR3 DNA sequence: TGCGCCAGCAGTGACCCGCTTTTCCTAGCGGGAGGGCCTAAGTACGAGCAGTACTTC. It encodes CASSDPLFLAGGPKYEQYF.

The chain carries TRBV5-6 and TRBJ2-1; TRBD2 aligns across 9 bases. This CDR3 is 15 amino acids long. V lost 4 bases, J lost 5 bases, and 7 bases stayed unmatched. CDR1 and CDR2 (germline): SGHDT, YYEEEE. CDR3 region: CASSAGTSSHNEQFF. CDR3 nucleotides: TGTGCCAGCAGCGCCGGGACTAGCAGCCACAATGAGCAGTTCTTC.

This clonotype was counted only a few times. The V gene is TRBV28, the J gene TRBJ2-3; 15 positions agree with TRBD2. V lost 7 bases and J lost 3; bases outside the gene matches: 8. This CDR3 region has 17 residues. Germline CDR1 MDHEN, CDR2 SYDVKM. Here the CDR3 reads CASTSWTSGRATDTQYF. CDR3 bases: TGTGCCAGCACCTCCTGGACTAGCGGGAGGGCTACAGATACGCAGTATTTT.

The genes are TRBV19 and TRBJ2-4; the D gene is possibly TRBD1 (6 bases). The CDR3 consists of 16 residues. V was cut by 3 bases and J by 5 bases, with 17 bases left in between. Per the germline V gene, CDR1 is LNHDA and CDR2 is SQIVND (reference sequence). CDR3 bases: TGTGCCAGTAGTATCCTGTTACAGGGATCCCAAAACATTCAGTACTTC. Translation: CASSILLQGSQNIQYF.

This clonotype was observed a few times. This rearrangement joins TRBV5-1 to TRBJ2-5; 8 bases line up with TRBD2. Germline lookup yields CDR1 SGHRS and CDR2 YFSETQ. The V gene end was trimmed by 4 bases and the J gene end by 1 base; junction bases not matched to a gene: 9. This CDR3 is 16 amino acids long. DNA for the CDR3: TGCGCCAGCAGCCGCAAAATTCTAGCGGGCCAAGAGACCCAGTACTTC. Its translation is CASSRKILAGQETQYF.

A few counts support this clonotype. J is TRBJ2-6 and V is TRBV10-3; possibly TRBD1 for D (6 bases). The V gene's germline CDR1 is ENHRY and CDR2 SYGVKD. CDR3 length: 18 residues. Trimming left V 3 bases short and J 0 bases short, with 15 bases between. The CDR3 coding sequence is TGTGCCATCAGTGATACGACAGGCTGGGGCTCTGGGGCCAACGTCCTGACTTTC. It codes for CAISDTTGWGSGANVLTF.

The chain combines TRBV12-3 or TRBV12-4 with TRBJ2-3; D gene unclear. V shed 0 bases and J shed 3 bases, with 13 bases lying between them. The CDR3 is 16 residues long. CDR3 nucleotides: TGTGCCAGCAGTTTAGCGCGTGGAATTGGGACAGATACGCAGTATTTT. This encodes CASSLARGIGTDTQYF.

The V and J genes are TRBV9 and TRBJ1-6; D not certain. With 0 bases removed from V and 10 bases from J, the gap between germline ends came to 17 bases. The V gene's germline CDR1 is SGDLS and CDR2 YYNGEE. The CDR3 sequence is 16 residues long. The CDR3 nucleotides read TGTGCCAGCAGCGTAGAGAAGAGACTGGGGAGCTCACCCCTCCACTTT. It is translated as CASSVEKRLGSSPLHF.

A word on this clonotype: An end of the junction differs from the germline gene, which may be a read error. The chain couples TRBV3-1 to TRBJ2-7, with D perhaps TRBD1 or TRBD2 (5 bases each). The germline V gene encodes CDR1 LGHDT and CDR2 YNNKEL (reference sequence). This CDR3 region has 14 residues. The DNA for the CDR3 is TGTGCCAGCAGCGAAGAGGGACCGAGCTACGAGCAGTACTTC. It is translated as CASSEEGPSYEQYF.

This sequence joins TRBV5-1 and TRBJ2-7; unclear D gene. The CDR3 totals 13 residues. Germline assignment: CDR1 SGHRS and CDR2 YFSETQ. V lost 1 base and J 3 bases, leaving 8 bases between the germline ends. CDR3 sequence (DNA): TGCGCCAGCAGCTTGATAGGGAACTACGAGCAGTACTTC. This translates into CASSLIGNYEQYF.

This clonotype was observed a handful of times. The V and J genes are TRBV6-1 and TRBJ2-4, with no clear D. The CDR3 runs 14 residues. In germline, CDR1 is MNHNS, CDR2 SASEGT. The V end lost 5 bases, the J end lost 6 bases, and 14 bases lay between the germline ends. DNA of the CDR3: TGTGCCAGCAGTCAACATAGCTACGGAAACATTCAGTACTTC. It yields the protein CASSQHSYGNIQYF.

This clonotype was seen more than once but under ten times. The chain employs TRBV5-1 and TRBJ2-2, with D perhaps matching TRBD1 (6 bases). Between the trimmed V and J ends, which lost 4 bases and 5 bases, there was a span of 15 bases. In germline, CDR1 is SGHRS, CDR2 YFSETQ. CDR3 length: 15 residues. CDR3 nucleotides: TGCGCCAGCAGCCGATCAGGGGCCTTAACCGGGGAGCTGTTTTTT. This codes for CASSRSGALTGELFF.